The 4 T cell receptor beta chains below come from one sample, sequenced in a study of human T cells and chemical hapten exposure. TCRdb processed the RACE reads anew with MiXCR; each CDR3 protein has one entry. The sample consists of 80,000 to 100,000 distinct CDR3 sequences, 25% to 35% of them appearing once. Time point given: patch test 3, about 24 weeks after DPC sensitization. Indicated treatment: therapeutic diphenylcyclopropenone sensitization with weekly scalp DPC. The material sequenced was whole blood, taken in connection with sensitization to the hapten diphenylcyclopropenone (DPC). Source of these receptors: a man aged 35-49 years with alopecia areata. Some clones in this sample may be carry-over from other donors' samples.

CDR3 region: CAITSGMNTEAFF. DNA for the CDR3: TGTGCCATCACCAGCGGGATGAACACTGAAGCTTTCTTT. The rearrangement uses TRBV10-3 and TRBJ1-1; D is uncertain. Germline V gene lookup returns CDR1 ENHRY and CDR2 SYGVKD. Deletions cut 7 bases from V and 0 bases from J, with 9 bases between. The CDR3 has 13 residues.

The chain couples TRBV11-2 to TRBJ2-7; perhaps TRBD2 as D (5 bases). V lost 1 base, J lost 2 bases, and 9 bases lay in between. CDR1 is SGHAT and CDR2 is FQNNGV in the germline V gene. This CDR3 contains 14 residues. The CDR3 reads CASSLGGSAYEQYF. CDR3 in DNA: TGTGCCAGCAGCTTAGGAGGGTCGGCCTACGAGCAGTACTTC.

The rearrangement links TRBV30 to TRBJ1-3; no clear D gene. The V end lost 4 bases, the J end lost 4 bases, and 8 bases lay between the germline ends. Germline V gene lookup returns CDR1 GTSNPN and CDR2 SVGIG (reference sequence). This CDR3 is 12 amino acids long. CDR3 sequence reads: CAWTLTGNTIYF. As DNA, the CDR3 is TGTGCCTGGACCCTTACCGGAAACACCATATATTTT.

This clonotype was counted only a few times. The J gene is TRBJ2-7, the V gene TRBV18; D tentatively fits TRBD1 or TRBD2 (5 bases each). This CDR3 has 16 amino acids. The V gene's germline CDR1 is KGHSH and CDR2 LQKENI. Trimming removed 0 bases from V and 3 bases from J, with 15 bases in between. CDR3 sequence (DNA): TGTGCCAGCTCACCACCTAGAGAACGGGGCCGCTACGAGCAGTACTTC. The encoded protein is CASSPPRERGRYEQYF.